A single sample gave rise to the 5 T cell receptor beta chains below, sequenced in a study of T cells in Graves' hyperthyroidism and ophthalmopathy. Amplified TCR beta CDR3 regions came from RNA transcripts. HTBI primers were employed in a first-round RT-PCR of the TCR CDR3. TCRdb re-called the multiplex PCR reads with MiXCR, one entry per CDR3 protein. The sample yields a few hundred thousand distinct CDR3 sequences, around 45% seen once. Sequencing input: peripheral blood or thyroid tissue (not recorded which). The receptors stem from a woman between 18 and 29 years old with Graves' hyperthyroidism.

The V call is TRBV29-1, the J call TRBJ1-3; D is perhaps TRBD1 (5 bases). The CDR3 spans 16 residues. In germline, CDR1 is SQVTM, CDR2 ANQGSEA. V was trimmed by 6 bases and J by 0 bases, leaving 18 bases between them. CDR3 DNA sequence: TGCAGCGTCCCGGGACTAGCGGACTACTCTGGAAACACCATATATTTT. As protein: CSVPGLADYSGNTIYF.

The genes are TRBV7-9 and TRBJ1-1; no clear D gene. Germline CDR1 and CDR2: SEHNR and FQNEAQ (reference sequence). This CDR3 region has 14 residues. V lost 5 bases, J lost 3 bases, and 13 bases lay in between. In DNA, the CDR3 is TGTGCCAGCAGCCAAGAAGTCTTGGACACTGAAGCTTTCTTT. Its protein product is CASSQEVLDTEAFF. The variable domain in full, completed from reference TRBV7-9 and TRBJ1-1, reads DTGVSQNPRHKITKRGQNVTFRCDPISEHNRLYWYRQTLGQGPEFLTYFQNEAQLEKSRLLSDRFSAERPKGSFSTLEIQRTEQGDSAMYLCASSQEVLDTEAFFGQGTRLTVV.

In its sample, this clonotype was seen many times. V is TRBV25-1 and J is TRBJ2-2, with 8 bases fitting TRBD2. With 6 bases clipped from V and 5 bases from J, the junction kept 5 bases outside the gene matches. From germline, CDR1 is MGHDK and CDR2 SYGVNS. CDR3 size: 14 residues. CDR3 in amino acids: CASRATGGTGELFF. In DNA form, the CDR3 reads TGTGCCAGCAGAGCCACGGGAGGGACCGGGGAGCTGTTTTTT.

The J gene is TRBJ2-2, the V gene TRBV5-5; D ambiguous. This CDR3 has 13 residues. V lost 0 bases and J 10 bases, leaving 10 bases between the germline ends. Germline CDR1 is SGHKS and CDR2 is YYEKEE (reference sequence). The CDR3 nucleotides read TGTGCCAGCAGCTTGGGACCCTTGGAGGAGCTGTTTTTT. It codes for CASSLGPLEELFF.

This chain uses TRBV12-3 or TRBV12-4 with TRBJ1-2; D possibly corresponds to TRBD1 (6 bases). The CDR3 runs 13 residues. V was clipped by 3 bases and J by 8 bases, with 13 bases between them. CDR3 protein: CASSFAGAGGYTF. The CDR3 nucleotides read TGTGCCAGCAGTTTTGCGGGGGCAGGCGGCTACACCTTC.